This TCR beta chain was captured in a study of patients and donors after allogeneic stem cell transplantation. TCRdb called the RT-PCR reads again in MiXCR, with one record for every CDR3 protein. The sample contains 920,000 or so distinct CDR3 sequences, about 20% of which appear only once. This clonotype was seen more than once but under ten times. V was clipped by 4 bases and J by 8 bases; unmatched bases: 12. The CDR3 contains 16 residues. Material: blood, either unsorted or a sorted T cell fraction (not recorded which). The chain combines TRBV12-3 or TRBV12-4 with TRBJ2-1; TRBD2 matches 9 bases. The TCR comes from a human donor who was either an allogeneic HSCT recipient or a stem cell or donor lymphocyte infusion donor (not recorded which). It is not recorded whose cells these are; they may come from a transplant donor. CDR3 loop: CASSSPGAGGRYEQFF. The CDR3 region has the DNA TGTGCCAGCAGTTCTCCAGGGGCGGGGGGGCGGTATGAGCAGTTCTTC.